This T cell receptor (beta chain) was observed in a study of blood T cell repertoires in COVID-19. The CDR3 totals 11 residues. Between the trimmed V and J ends, which lost 7 bases and 4 bases, there was a span of 4 bases. Germline-derived CDR1 and CDR2 are MNHEY and SVGAGI. Original handling: Amplification from reference gene primers served as the basis for estimated nucleated cell counts. The method was immunoSEQ multiplex PCR; TCRdb's version includes in-frame clones alone and lacks a portion of them. V and J calls and clone size are given by that table; D and trimming were obtained from the DNA. The table includes about 160,000 clones, more than 60% detected once.

This clonotype originated in a man aged 55 to 70 with acute or convalescent COVID-19. The sequenced sample consisted of peripheral blood. V gene TRBV6-5 combines with J gene TRBJ1-4; D remains unclear. The CDR3 protein is CASTGNEKLFF. CDR3 sequence (DNA): TGTGCCAGCACCGGTAATGAAAAACTGTTTTTT.